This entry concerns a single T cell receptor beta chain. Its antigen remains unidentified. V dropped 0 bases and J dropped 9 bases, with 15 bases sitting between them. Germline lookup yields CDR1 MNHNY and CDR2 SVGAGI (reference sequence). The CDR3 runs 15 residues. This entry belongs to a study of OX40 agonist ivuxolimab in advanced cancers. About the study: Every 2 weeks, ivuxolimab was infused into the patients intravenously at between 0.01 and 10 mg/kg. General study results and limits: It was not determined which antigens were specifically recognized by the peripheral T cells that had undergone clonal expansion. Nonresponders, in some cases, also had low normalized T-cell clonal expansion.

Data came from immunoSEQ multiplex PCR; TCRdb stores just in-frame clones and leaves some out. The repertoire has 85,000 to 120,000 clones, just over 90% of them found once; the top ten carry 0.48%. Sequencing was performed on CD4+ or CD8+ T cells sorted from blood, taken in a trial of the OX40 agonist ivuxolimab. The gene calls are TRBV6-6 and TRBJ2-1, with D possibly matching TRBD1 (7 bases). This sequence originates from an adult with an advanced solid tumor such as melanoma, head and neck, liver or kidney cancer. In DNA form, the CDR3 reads TGTGCCAGCAGTTACTCGGCAGGGGGAGGCGGTGAGCAGTTCTTC. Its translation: CASSYSAGGGGEQFF.